What follows are 22 T cell receptor beta chains derived from one specimen sequenced in a study of cytomegalovirus exposure and HLA in healthy donors. PCR primers comprised 60 Vbeta and 13 Jbeta primers. The assay was immunoSEQ multiplex PCR, and TCRdb's table has in-frame clones only and misses some. The profile shows about 180,000 clones, around 80% of them singletons. The sample consisted of PBMCs. These receptor sequences come from a girl aged 5 to 17 in good health and CMV-seropositive.

This chain's CDR3 is CASSQVGGTEDEQYF. The CDR3 bases are TGCGCCAGCAGCCAAGTTGGAGGGACAGAGGACGAGCAGTACTTC. V gene TRBV4-1 combines with J gene TRBJ2-7; tentative D call: TRBD1 (7 bases). Per germline, CDR1 MGHRA and CDR2 YSYEKL. The CDR3 is made up of 15 amino acids. Trimming removed 1 base at V and 5 bases at J, with 15 bases between.

The chain joins TRBV7-9 to TRBJ2-1; D perhaps matches TRBD2 (5 bases). This CDR3 has 14 amino acids. Germline-derived CDR1 and CDR2 are SEHNR and FQNEAQ (reference sequence). Trimming removed 1 base from V and 7 bases from J, with 11 bases in between. CDR3 loop: CASSLGGRGNEQFF. CDR3 nucleotide sequence: TGTGCCAGCAGCTTAGGTGGGAGAGGGAATGAGCAGTTCTTC.

V is TRBV7-8 and J is TRBJ1-1; maybe TRBD1 (5 bases). Per the germline V gene, CDR1 is SGHVS and CDR2 is FQNEAQ. This CDR3 comprises 13 residues. V shed 11 bases and J shed 1 base, with 14 bases lying between them. The CDR3 loop reads CASQPDRNTEAFF. In DNA, the CDR3 is TGTGCCTCTCAACCCGACAGGAACACTGAAGCTTTCTTT.

This CDR3 is CASSFRGYRDQRKDSGANVLTF. Written as DNA, the CDR3 is TGTGCCAGCAGTTTCCGAGGGTACAGGGACCAAAGGAAGGACTCTGGGGCCAACGTCCTGACTTTC. V and J are TRBV2 and TRBJ2-6, with D possibly being TRBD1 (6 bases). This CDR3 contains 22 residues. Germline V gives CDR1 SNHLY, CDR2 FYNNEI. Trimming took 5 bases from V and 0 from J, leaving 29 bases between them.

The genes are TRBV6-5 and TRBJ2-2; 9 bases match TRBD2. The CDR3 extends over 15 amino acids. Germline CDR1 and CDR2: MNHEY and SVGAGI. V gave up 8 bases and J gave up 6 bases; unmatched junction bases: 10. CDR3 nucleotide sequence: TGTGCCAGCGGGGGGAGCGGGAGGAGTGCCGGGGAGCTGTTTTTT. Residues: CASGGSGRSAGELFF.

J is TRBJ2-7 and V is TRBV5-1; 11 bases are a match to TRBD2. The CDR3 has 16 amino acids. Trimming removed 6 bases from V and 3 bases from J; junction bases left unmatched: 11. In germline, CDR1 is SGHRS, CDR2 YFSETQ. The CDR3 here is CASNEGRTSGFYEQYF. CDR3 bases: TGCGCCAGCAATGAGGGTAGGACTAGCGGGTTCTACGAGCAGTACTTC. Combining the CDR3 with reference TRBV5-1 and TRBJ2-7 gives the whole variable domain KAGVTQTPRYLIKTRGQQVTLSCSPISGHRSVSWYQQTPGQGLQFLFEYFSETQRNKGNFPGRFSGRQFSNSRSEMNVSTLELGDSALYLCASNEGRTSGFYEQYFGPGTRLTVT.

This chain uses TRBV29-1 with TRBJ2-1; no clear D gene. This CDR3 is built from 11 residues. Germline V gene lookup returns CDR1 SQVTM and CDR2 ANQGSEA. V dropped 4 bases and J dropped 6 bases, with 7 bases sitting between them. The CDR3 DNA is TGCAGCGTTGCCGGGTTCAATGAGCAGTTCTTC. As protein: CSVAGFNEQFF.

This clone showed up just a few times. The genes are TRBV27 and TRBJ2-7; weak D call: TRBD2 (6 bases). The CDR3 spans 14 residues. Germline assignment: CDR1 MNHEY and CDR2 SMNVEV (reference sequence). V was cut by 2 bases and J by 2 bases, with 10 bases left in between. The CDR3 reads CASSLGGTPYEQYF. For the CDR3, the DNA is TGTGCCAGCAGTTTAGGGGGGACTCCCTACGAGCAGTACTTC.

This clone was counted a few times. The chain carries TRBV4-1 and TRBJ2-6; 8 bases fit TRBD1. The CDR3 has 18 residues. Germline V gives CDR1 MGHRA, CDR2 YSYEKL. The V gene end was trimmed by 0 bases and the J gene end by 0 bases; junction bases not matched to a gene: 4. CDR3 bases: TGCGCCAGCAGCCAAGAGGGACAGGACTACTCTGGGGCCAACGTCCTGACTTTC. It codes for CASSQEGQDYSGANVLTF.

This clone came up a few times. The V call is TRBV6-1, the J call TRBJ1-2; 10 nucleotides match TRBD1. Germline assignment: CDR1 MNHNS and CDR2 SASEGT. The CDR3 totals 13 residues. Trimming removed 8 bases from V and 2 bases from J; junction bases left unmatched: 2. The CDR3 DNA is TGTGCCAGCGGACAGGGGGAGAACTATGGCTACACCTTC. Amino acids: CASGQGENYGYTF.

The genes are TRBV19 and TRBJ1-1; 10 bases are shared with TRBD1. CDR3 length: 15 residues. Trimming cost V 6 bases and J 3 bases; bases outside gene matches: 7. Germline V gene lookup returns CDR1 LNHDA and CDR2 SQIVND (reference sequence). The CDR3 DNA reads as TGTGCCAGTAGGAGCCGGGACAGGGGATACACTGAAGCTTTCTTT. Amino acids: CASRSRDRGYTEAFF.

This clone showed up just a few times. J is TRBJ1-1 and V is TRBV5-1; TRBD1 matches 7 bases. Losses at the gene ends were 0 bases for V and 1 base for J; bases not matched to a gene: 3. In germline, CDR1 is SGHRS, CDR2 YFSETQ. The CDR3 covers 15 residues. CDR3 loop: CASSLDRGRNTEAFF. In DNA form, the CDR3 reads TGCGCCAGCAGCTTGGACAGGGGTCGGAACACTGAAGCTTTCTTT.

J is TRBJ2-1 and V is TRBV7-9, with 9 bases fitting TRBD1. CDR1 and CDR2 from the germline V gene are SEHNR and FQNEAQ (reference sequence). The CDR3 sequence is 15 residues long. The J segment lost 6 bases and the V segment lost 3 bases, leaving 6 bases of the junction unmatched. The CDR3 DNA sequence: TGTGCCAGCAGCTTCGTACAGGGGGCTCGCAATGAGCAGTTCTTC. It encodes CASSFVQGARNEQFF. Full variable domain (rest looked up from reference TRBV7-9 and TRBJ2-1): DTGVSQNPRHKITKRGQNVTFRCDPISEHNRLYWYRQTLGQGPEFLTYFQNEAQLEKSRLLSDRFSAERPKGSFSTLEIQRTEQGDSAMYLCASSFVQGARNEQFFGPGTRLTVL.

The DNA for the CDR3 is TGTGCCACCAGCAGGGACATCGGGACTAGCGGGAGAAATGAGCAGTTCTTC. It specifies CATSRDIGTSGRNEQFF. The chain uses TRBV15 and TRBJ2-1; 14 nucleotides align to TRBD2. This CDR3 has 17 amino acids. The germline gives CDR1 LNHNV, CDR2 YYDKDF (reference sequence). Unmatched junction bases numbered 8, after V lost 3 bases and J lost 7 bases.

V is TRBV7-9 and J is TRBJ2-5, with a weak D call TRBD1 (5 bases). The germline CDR1 and CDR2 sequences are SEHNR and FQNEAQ (reference sequence). The CDR3 is made up of 16 amino acids. The V end lost 2 bases, the J end lost 4 bases, and 17 bases lay between the germline ends. The CDR3 region has the DNA TGTGCCAGCAGCTTATACAAAGGGGCCCCTGGAGAGACCCAGTACTTC. Translation gives CASSLYKGAPGETQYF.

This chain joins TRBV5-1 and TRBJ2-1; 8 bases map to TRBD2. The CDR3 is 18 residues long. V lost 0 bases and J lost 4; bases outside the gene matches: 12. Germline V gives CDR1 SGHRS, CDR2 YFSETQ. The CDR3 sequence: CASSLVPPGLAGYNEQFF. The CDR3 DNA reads as TGCGCCAGCAGCTTGGTCCCCCCGGGGCTAGCGGGTTACAATGAGCAGTTCTTC.

The rearrangement uses TRBV5-6 and TRBJ1-5, with D unclear. The V gene lost 5 bases and the J gene lost 4 bases, with 22 bases spanning the gap. Germline CDR1 and CDR2: SGHDT and YYEEEE. There are 17 residues in the CDR3. The CDR3 DNA sequence: TGTGCCAGCAGTTCTTATTTCAGCAGGCGCGCTAATCAGCCCCAGCATTTT. This gives the protein CASSSYFSRRANQPQHF.

The chain has TRBV4-2 and TRBJ2-2, with TRBD2 identical over 7 bases. Germline V CDR1 and CDR2: LGHNA, YNFKEQ. The CDR3 has 18 amino acids. V lost 0 bases, J lost 2 bases, and 9 bases stayed unmatched. The CDR3 DNA follows: TGTGCCAGCAGCCAAGAGGGGTTGGGGAGGGCCAACACCGGGGAGCTGTTTTTT. Residues: CASSQEGLGRANTGELFF.

The rearrangement uses TRBV25-1 and TRBJ1-1; perhaps TRBD1 as D (6 bases). Germline loops: CDR1 MGHDK, CDR2 SYGVNS. Trimming removed 6 bases at V and 0 bases at J, with 8 bases between. The CDR3 contains 13 residues. CDR3: CASRDRLNTEAFF. The CDR3 DNA is TGTGCCAGCAGAGACAGGCTGAACACTGAAGCTTTCTTT.

V is TRBV7-9 and J is TRBJ2-7; TRBD1 matches 8 bases. With V trimmed by 4 bases and J by 2 bases, 7 bases remained unmatched. There are 15 residues in the CDR3. Germline V gene sequence: CDR1 SEHNR, CDR2 FQNEAQ (reference sequence). The CDR3 DNA is TGTGCCAGCAGCTCCGGACAGGGCCAGACCTACGAGCAGTACTTC. It specifies CASSSGQGQTYEQYF.

V and J are TRBV5-1 and TRBJ2-7; 12 nucleotides agree with TRBD1. V dropped 5 bases and J dropped 3; count of bases not matched to a gene: 12. Germline CDR1 reads SGHRS; CDR2 reads YFSETQ. This CDR3 region has 17 residues. This CDR3 reads CASSPKGGQGASYEQYF. The CDR3, as DNA: TGCGCCAGCAGTCCCAAAGGGGGACAGGGGGCGAGCTACGAGCAGTACTTC.

The CDR3 sequence is CASSPNRGTSYEQYF. The CDR3 DNA reads TGTGCCAGCAGTCCCAACAGGGGAACATCCTACGAGCAGTACTTC. This chain joins TRBV27 and TRBJ2-7; 7 positions agree with TRBD1. Per germline, CDR1 MNHEY and CDR2 SMNVEV (reference sequence). This CDR3 region has 15 residues. V lost 5 bases to trimming and J lost 1 base; unmatched junction nucleotides: 8.